A selection of T cell receptor beta chains follows, all from one sample in a study of blood T cells in healthy people across ages. TCRdb passed the 5' RACE reads through MiXCR, listing each CDR3 protein once. The sample carries around 520,000 distinct CDR3 sequences, around 27% recorded once. This sample also belongs to another study, concerning T cells of mothers and their children.

Sequencing input: blood. The source is a boy aged 2 to 10 in good health. Both conserved end residues are part of each CDR3. A D gene is named only where the DNA matches it firmly. Some rows mark clone size as missing; the rest say once, few, many or name a class of expanded clone.

j_call v_call clone_size d_call cdr3_nt cdr3_aa
TRBJ1-6 TRBV27 - TRBD1 TGTGCCAGCAGCACACAGGGGCGGACACCCCTCCACTTT CASSTQGRTPLHF
TRBJ2-5 TRBV6-2/TRBV6-3 - - TGTGCCAGCACCAACCTCAACACCCTACAGTACTTC CASTNLNTLQYF
TRBJ2-2 TRBV12-3/TRBV12-4 - TRBD2 TGTGCCAGCAACGGGGGGTCTTACACCGGGGAGCTGTTTTTT CASNGGSYTGELFF
TRBJ2-3 TRBV28 few TRBD1 TGTGCCAGCAGCCTTGACAGGGGGCGAGGAACAGATACGCAGTATTTT CASSLDRGRGTDTQYF
TRBJ2-1 TRBV10-3 few - TGTGCCATAACGTCGGGACCCGACAATGAGCAGTTCTTC CAITSGPDNEQFF
TRBJ2-5 TRBV20-1 - TRBD1 TGCAGTGCCCGAACCCAAGGGGGCTTAGAGACCCAGTACTTC CSARTQGGLETQYF
TRBJ2-1 TRBV20-1 - TRBD2 TGCAGTGCTAGAGGGAGGGCTAGCGGTTGGGATGAGCAGTTCTTC CSARGRASGWDEQFF
TRBJ1-6 TRBV12-3/TRBV12-4 - - TGTGCCAGCAGCAACGGACCACTATCAGTTTCACCCCTCCACTTT CASSNGPLSVSPLHF
TRBJ2-7 TRBV29-1 - - TGCGGCGCGTCTGGGCAGGGTGACTACGAGCAGTACTTC CGASGQGDYEQYF
TRBJ2-3 TRBV12-3/TRBV12-4 few - TGTGCCAGCAGTTTGTCGGGGCTTGGGTATTTT CASSLSGLGYF
TRBJ2-7 TRBV21-1 - - TGTGCCAGCAGCAAAGCGGACAGGGTCCCAAGCTCCTACGAGCAGTACTTC CASSKADRVPSSYEQYF
TRBJ2-7 TRBV6-2/TRBV6-3 - - TGTGCCAGCAGCCGGGATTTGGTCTACGAGCAGTACTTC CASSRDLVYEQYF
TRBJ2-5 TRBV5-5 few - TGTGCCAGCAGCTTTCGGGACCTCCAGTACTTC CASSFRDLQYF
TRBJ1-5 TRBV27 - - TGTGCCAGCAGGCCACCAGGGTATAGCAATCAGCCCCAGCATTTT CASRPPGYSNQPQHF
TRBJ1-2 TRBV5-1 - TRBD1 TGCGCCAGCAGCCCTCCTGGACAGGGGAAGGGCTATGGCTACACCTTC CASSPPGQGKGYGYTF
TRBJ2-5 TRBV7-2 - - TGTGCCAGCAGCCCCGGTTCAGCTGGAGAGACCCAGTACTTC CASSPGSAGETQYF
TRBJ1-6 TRBV7-9 - TRBD1 TGTGCCAGCAGCTTAGCGGACAGGGCCTATAATTCACCCCTCCACTTT CASSLADRAYNSPLHF
TRBJ2-1 TRBV7-6 - - TGTGCCAGCAGCCCTCCGTCCAGCTCCTACAATGAGCAGTTCTTC CASSPPSSSYNEQFF
TRBJ2-4 TRBV13 few TRBD1 TGTGCCAGCAGCCCGTGGGACAGGGGCCCGGAAGGATTTCAGTACTTC CASSPWDRGPEGFQYF
TRBJ2-1 TRBV29-1 - TRBD2 TGCAGCGCCGATAGCGGGAGTGGTGAGCAGTTCTTC CSADSGSGEQFF
TRBJ2-5 TRBV18 few - TGTGCCAGCTCACGACAGGAGTCGGGGTCAGAGACCCAGTACTTC CASSRQESGSETQYF
TRBJ2-3 TRBV7-3 - - TGTGCCAGCAGCTTATCTAGTGTATCAGATACGCAGTATTTT CASSLSSVSDTQYF
TRBJ1-2 TRBV12-3/TRBV12-4 few TRBD1 TGTGCCAGCAGTTTAAGGGGACAGCTTTTATTAGCTAACTATGGCTACACCTTC CASSLRGQLLLANYGYTF
TRBJ2-7 TRBV2 few - TGTGCCAGCAGTGAATTGGGGCTACGCGAGCAGTACTTC CASSELGLREQYF
TRBJ2-5 TRBV19 - TRBD2 TGTGCCAGTAGTATCTCGAACGGGAGGGAGACCCAGTACTTC CASSISNGRETQYF
TRBJ2-2 TRBV10-3 few TRBD1 TGTGCCATCTCGGGACAGGGTGTTAACGGGGAGCTGTTTTTT CAISGQGVNGELFF
TRBJ1-4 TRBV28 - - TGTGCCGAAAGTGAAAAACTGTTTTTT CAESEKLFF
TRBJ2-3 TRBV10-3 few - TGTGCCATCAACCAACTGGGCTATAGCACAGATACGCAGTATTTT CAINQLGYSTDTQYF
TRBJ1-3 TRBV14 few - TGTGCCAGCAGCCGACACCCAGGTTTCTCTGGAAACACCATATATTTT CASSRHPGFSGNTIYF
TRBJ2-1 TRBV12-3/TRBV12-4 few - TGTGCCAACAGTTTCTACTCGGTTGAGCAGTTCTTC CANSFYSVEQFF
TRBJ2-7 TRBV28 - - TGTGCCAGCAGCCCCCCGACGGGACCCTACGAGCAGTACTTC CASSPPTGPYEQYF
TRBJ1-2 TRBV2 few - TGTGCCAGCAGTGATAGGGGGGGGTCCTATGGCTACACCTTC CASSDRGGSYGYTF
TRBJ2-1 TRBV20-1 few - TGCAGTGCTAGTAGCAATGAGCAGTTCTTC CSASSNEQFF
TRBJ2-2 TRBV4-1 - - TGCGCCAGCAGCCAAGTTCTAAACACCGGGGAGCTGTTTTTT CASSQVLNTGELFF
TRBJ2-6 TRBV15 few - TGTGCCACCAGTCCAATCTCTGGGGCCAACGTCCTGACTTTC CATSPISGANVLTF
TRBJ2-2 TRBV27 - - TGTGCCAGCAGTGCCCGCCCGGACAACACCGGGGAGCTGTTTTTT CASSARPDNTGELFF
TRBJ1-1 TRBV20-1 few - TGCAGTGCTAGTCCAGGGCTGGCTGAAGCTTTCTTT CSASPGLAEAFF
TRBJ2-5 TRBV7-2 - TRBD2 TGTGCCAGCAGCTTAGTGGCGGGGGGAGGGGAGACCCAGTACTTC CASSLVAGGGETQYF
TRBJ2-7 TRBV20-1 few TRBD2 TGCAGTGCTAGAAGTGGGAGGGCCAACGAGCAGTACTTC CSARSGRANEQYF
TRBJ2-7 TRBV29-1 few - TGCAGCGTTGCGAGGGGGTCCTACGAGCAGTACTTC CSVARGSYEQYF
TRBJ2-3 TRBV5-1 - TRBD2 TGCGCCAGCAGCTACGGACTAGCGGGAGGGGGCACAGATACGCAGTATTTT CASSYGLAGGGTDTQYF
TRBJ2-7 TRBV30 - TRBD1 TGTGCCTGGAGTGTACTCTTGAACAGGGGAAGGTACGAGCAGTACTTC CAWSVLLNRGRYEQYF
TRBJ2-5 TRBV2 - - TGTGCCAGCAGTGAAGCGCTTCAATCCAGGGTTGAGACCCAGTACTTC CASSEALQSRVETQYF
TRBJ2-3 TRBV29-1 - - TGCAGCTACGGACAGCTACGCACGGATACGCAGTATTTT CSYGQLRTDTQYF
TRBJ1-2 TRBV14 - TRBD1 TGTGCCAGCAGCCAGCTGTTTACCACGGGACAGCGATCATACTATGGCTACACCTTC CASSQLFTTGQRSYYGYTF
TRBJ2-7 TRBV7-3 few TRBD2 TGTGCCAGCAGCTTAACGAGCGGGGGGCACTCCTACGAGCAGTACTTC CASSLTSGGHSYEQYF
TRBJ1-5 TRBV6-1 few - TGTGCCAGCAGTGAGAGGAGAGATAGCAATCAGCCCCAGCACTTT CASSERRDSNQPQHF
TRBJ1-3 TRBV2 - - TGTGCCAGCAGTGAACTGGGGCACTACAACACCATATATTTT CASSELGHYNTIYF
TRBJ2-3 TRBV10-3 - TRBD2 TGTGCCATCAGCCGACTAGCGGCCGATACGCAGTATTTT CAISRLAADTQYF
TRBJ2-5 TRBV3-1 few TRBD2 TGTGCCAGCAGGCGACTAGCGGCTCAAGAGACCCAGTACTTC CASRRLAAQETQYF
TRBJ2-5 TRBV3-1 - - TGTGCCAGCAGCCAAGTCACTAAAGAGACCCAGTACTTC CASSQVTKETQYF
TRBJ2-7 TRBV27 many - TGTGCCAGCAGTTGGGGGGAACAGGGGTTCGAGCAGTACTTC CASSWGEQGFEQYF
TRBJ2-3 TRBV24-1 - TRBD2 TGTGCCACCAGTGGGACTAGCGGGGCTGGAGATACGCAGTATTTT CATSGTSGAGDTQYF